This T cell receptor (beta chain) was captured in a study of T cell responses to AZD1222 COVID-19 vaccine. Clones were sequenced by immunoSEQ multiplex PCR, and TCRdb holds only the in-frame ones, with some missing. The repertoire holds 150,000 or so clones, with almost 95% as singletons. Trimming left V 4 bases short and J 4 bases short, with 11 bases between. Germline V gene lookup returns CDR1 SGHDT and CDR2 YYEEEE. The CDR3 has 13 residues. Remarks on this clone: Its antigen is as yet unknown.

Study-level points and caveats: Targets within unmutated variant regions were reportedly found for nearly half of spike-specific TCRs. Only a handful of AZD1222 recipients, five to seven in all, had baseline seropositivity. White British people made up most donors, females outnumbered males, and clonal diversity was possibly underestimated.

The chain joins TRBV5-6 to TRBJ1-2; D possibly corresponds to TRBD1 (6 bases). This TCR was sampled from an adult in good health. This specimen consisted of peripheral blood, obtained on day 0 of AZD1222 vaccination. The CDR3 protein is CASSPGQPYGYTF. In DNA, the CDR3 is TGTGCCAGCAGCCCAGGACAGCCCTATGGCTACACCTTC.